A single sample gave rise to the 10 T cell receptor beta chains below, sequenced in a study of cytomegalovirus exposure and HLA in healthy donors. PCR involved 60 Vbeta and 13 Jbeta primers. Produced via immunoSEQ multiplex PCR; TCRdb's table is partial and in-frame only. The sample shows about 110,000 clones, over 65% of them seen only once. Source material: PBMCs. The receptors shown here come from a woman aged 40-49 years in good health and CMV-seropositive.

CDR3 residues: CAGDQPQHF. Here the CDR3 DNA reads TGCGCGGGGGATCAGCCCCAGCATTTT. V and J are TRBV20-1 and TRBJ1-5, with D possibly matching TRBD1 (5 bases). The germline CDR1 and CDR2 sequences are DFQATT and SNEGSKA (reference sequence). The CDR3 has 9 amino acids.

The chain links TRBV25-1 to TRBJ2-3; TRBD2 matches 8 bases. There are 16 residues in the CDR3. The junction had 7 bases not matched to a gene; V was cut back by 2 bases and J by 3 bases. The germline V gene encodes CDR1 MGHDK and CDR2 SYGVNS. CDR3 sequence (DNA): TGTGCCAGCAGTGAACTAGGGGCTAGCGGGACAGATACGCAGTATTTT. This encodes CASSELGASGTDTQYF. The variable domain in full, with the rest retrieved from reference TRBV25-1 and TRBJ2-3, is EADIYQTPRYLVIGTGKKITLECSQTMGHDKMYWYQQDPGMELHLIHYSYGVNSTEKGDLSSESTVSRIRTEHFPLTLESARPSHTSQYLCASSELGASGTDTQYFGPGTRLTVL.

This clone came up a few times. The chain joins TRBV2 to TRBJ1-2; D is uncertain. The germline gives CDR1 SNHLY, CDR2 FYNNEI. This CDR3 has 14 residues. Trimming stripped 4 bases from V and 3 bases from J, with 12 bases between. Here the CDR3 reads CASSAHTIDYGYTF. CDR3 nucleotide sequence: TGTGCCAGCAGTGCCCACACGATTGACTATGGCTACACCTTC.

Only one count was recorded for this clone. In nucleotides, the CDR3 is TGTGCCAGCAGCTTAATGACCGGGACTAGCGGGGATGAGCAGTTCTTC. It translates to CASSLMTGTSGDEQFF. V gene TRBV11-3 combines with J gene TRBJ2-1; 13 positions agree with TRBD2. This CDR3 comprises 16 residues. CDR1 SGHNT and CDR2 YENEEA come from the germline V gene. V gave up 2 bases and J gave up 8 bases; unmatched junction bases: 6.

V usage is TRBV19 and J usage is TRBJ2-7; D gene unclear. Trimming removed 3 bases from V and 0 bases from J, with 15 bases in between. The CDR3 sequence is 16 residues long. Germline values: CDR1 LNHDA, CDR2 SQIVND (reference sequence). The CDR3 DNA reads TGTGCCAGTAGTATTGGGTACCGGGTTTCCTCCTACGAGCAGTACTTC. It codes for CASSIGYRVSSYEQYF.

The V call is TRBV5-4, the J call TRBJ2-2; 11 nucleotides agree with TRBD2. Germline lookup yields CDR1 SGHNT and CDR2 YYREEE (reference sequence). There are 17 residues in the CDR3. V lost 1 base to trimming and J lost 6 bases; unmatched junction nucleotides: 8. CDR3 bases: TGTGCCAGCAGCTTGCTTAAGTTAGCGGGAGGGGCCGGGGAGCTGTTTTTT. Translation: CASSLLKLAGGAGELFF.

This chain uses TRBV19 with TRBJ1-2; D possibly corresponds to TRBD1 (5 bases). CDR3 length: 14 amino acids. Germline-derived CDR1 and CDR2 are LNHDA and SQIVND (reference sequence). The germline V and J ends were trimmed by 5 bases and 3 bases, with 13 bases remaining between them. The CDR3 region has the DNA TGTGCCAGTAGTCACGGGAGAGGGGACTATGGCTACACCTTC. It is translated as CASSHGRGDYGYTF.

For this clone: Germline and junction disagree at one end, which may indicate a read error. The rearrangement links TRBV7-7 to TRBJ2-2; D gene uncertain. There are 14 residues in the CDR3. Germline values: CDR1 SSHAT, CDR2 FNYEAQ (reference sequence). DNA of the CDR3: TGTGCTAGCAGCCGAGGTTCGGTGGCCGGGGAGCTGTTTTTT. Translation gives CASSRGSVAGELFF.

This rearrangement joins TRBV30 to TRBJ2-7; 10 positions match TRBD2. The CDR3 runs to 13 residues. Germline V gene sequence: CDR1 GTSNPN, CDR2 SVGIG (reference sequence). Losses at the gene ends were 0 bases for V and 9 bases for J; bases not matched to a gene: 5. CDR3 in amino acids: CAWSVRTSGGQYF. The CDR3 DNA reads TGTGCCTGGAGTGTCAGGACTAGCGGAGGGCAGTACTTC.

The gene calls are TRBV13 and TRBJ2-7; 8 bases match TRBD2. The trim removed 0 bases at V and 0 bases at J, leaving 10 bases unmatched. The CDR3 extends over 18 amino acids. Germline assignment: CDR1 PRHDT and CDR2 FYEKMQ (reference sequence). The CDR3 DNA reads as TGTGCCAGCAGCTTAGGGCCGGGGGGGGCCCTGAGCTCCTACGAGCAGTACTTC. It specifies CASSLGPGGALSSYEQYF.